This T cell receptor (beta chain) emerged from a study of beta chain features in type 1 diabetes. Trimming stripped 3 bases from V and 3 bases from J, with 12 bases between. Germline V gives CDR1 PRHDT, CDR2 FYEKMQ (reference sequence). This CDR3 region has 15 residues. Averaging approximately 110 mL, one heparinised blood draw came from each individual donor. CD4+ cells of the naive, central memory, regulatory and stem cell-like memory types were sorted via CD45RO/CCR7/CD25/CD127/CD95/CD27. Findings of the study overall: The question of HLA type influencing TCRB rearrangement was one that remained unresolved here.

This clone turned up a few times. Its antigen is as yet unknown. All of the isolated RNA was reverse transcribed, so expressed TCRB transcripts were sequenced. TCRdb's table, derived via immunoSEQ multiplex PCR, lists solely in-frame clones and lacks some. Found here are 450,000 to 550,000 clones, approximately 28% of them singletons; the top ten hold roughly 0.066%. Sequencing was performed on naive CD4+ T cells from blood. The sequence was collected from a man aged 18 to 35 in good health. This chain joins TRBV13 and TRBJ2-4; D tentatively reads TRBD1 or TRBD2 (6 bases each). The CDR3 is CASSLNRGVKNIQYF. CDR3 coding DNA: TGTGCCAGCAGCTTGAATAGGGGGGTCAAAAACATTCAGTACTTC. The full variable domain, with the rest looked up from reference TRBV13 and TRBJ2-4, is AAGVIQSPRHLIKEKRETATLKCYPIPRHDTVYWYQQGPGQDPQFLISFYEKMQSDKGSIPDRFSAQQFSDYHSELNMSSLELGDSALYFCASSLNRGVKNIQYFGAGTRLSVL.